The clone carrying this T cell receptor beta chain has a handful of counts. The antigen is undetermined. Method: immunoSEQ multiplex PCR; TCRdb's copy keeps in-frame clones and lacks some. The sample consists of fewer than 400,000 clones, 74% of them appearing once. Germline V gene sequence: CDR1 MGHDK, CDR2 SYGVNS. The germline V and J ends were trimmed by 5 bases and 3 bases, with 10 bases remaining between them. The CDR3 loop spans 13 amino acids. This specimen belongs to a study of shared clonotypes between healthy human individuals. Study-wide results and caveats: Clonotype sharing levels among donors were expected to vary with sequencing depth.

The rearrangement links TRBV25-1 to TRBJ1-2, with a possible D match to TRBD1 (6 bases). Sequencing was done on a sample of memory CD4+ T cells sorted from blood. As to subset: CD45RA-negative fraction. This clonotype was obtained from a young man in good health. The CDR3 bases are TGTGCCAGCAGTTGGGAGGGGGACTATGGCTACACCTTC. Translation: CASSWEGDYGYTF.